This paragraph reports one T cell receptor (beta chain). Its antigen is currently not known. No qualities accompany the bases; no much larger clone lies one base away. Enrolling through a virtual design, the prospective study's participants ranged in age from roughly 18 to 95 years and lived across 24 United States geographic areas. To assign participants to cohorts, the prospective study relied on clinical history that participants themselves reported in a screening survey and a study questionnaire. ImmuneRACE Cohort 3 recovered participants were defined by two consecutive negative NP/OP PCR tests, healthcare professional clearance, or symptom resolution. Mobile phlebotomists in the prospective study collected whole blood, serum and a nasopharyngeal or oropharyngeal swab from every participant. Over an approximately 2-month period, participants in the prospective study had the option of providing additional blood draws and questionnaires. Prospective study blood samples were shipped either frozen or at room temperature before DNA extraction.

The sample originates from a study of blood T cell repertoires in COVID-19 (dated by TCRdb to 2018 to 2021). About the full investigation: Samples covering the acute and convalescent phases of COVID-19 were provided by collaborators in the United States, Italy and Spain. The prospective study material was composed of cDNA or gDNA derived from T cells, B-cell-depleted T cells, or PBMCs. Subjects who had been exposed to COVID-19, were actively infected with it, or had recovered from it provided the deeply sampled blood TCRbeta repertoires that made up the dataset. The repertoires were made available in a free public database intended to serve as a resource for research on the immune response to SARS-CoV-2. Samples came from the ongoing ImmuneRACE study (first 160 participants) plus 1,254 subjects from 6 global collaborators. The sample metadata nearly always contained a de-identified subject ID, COVID-19 status, age in years and sex. Where available, HLA class I and class II types were taken from metadata supplied by the sample provider and were not determined by assay-based typing. Study-wide findings and limitations: The amount of clinical and demographic metadata varied by source and participant and was provided uncurated.

Including the terminal cysteine and phenylalanine, the CDR3 comprises 13 residues. Left in the record is the CDR3 DNA by itself, 39 bases read in frame from the first base. CDR1 is given as SGDLS and CDR2 as YYNGEE, both from the germline V gene. V is shortened by 4 bases, J by 11 bases, and the region joining them spans 18 bases. TCRbeta CDR3 regions were amplified from genomic DNA by means of the immunoSEQ Assay, a bias-controlled multiplex PCR. Per the authors' processing: The number of nucleated cells in each sample was estimated by amplification of reference gene primers within the assay. To quantify the absolute abundance of each unique TCRbeta CDR3 rearrangement, sequence reads were collapsed and filtered. For each sample, productive Simpson clonality was calculated by taking the square root of Simpson's diversity index across productive rearrangements. Entries here come from immuneACCESS through TCRdb and include only in-frame sequences with V and J called. Some clones fail to appear in such tables; in the studies checked, an unresolved V gene covers under half of the shortfall, and the cause of the remainder is unknown. V and J calls and clone size follow that table, whereas D and trimming were derived from the DNA. This sample lists 130,000 to 150,000 clones; approximately 87% were detected once. Clones ranked in the top ten supply over 9% of the sample.

Recombination joined TRBV9 with TRBJ1-1; no D gene can be assigned with confidence. Material for sequencing was PBMCs or T cells enriched from blood (not recorded which). This clonotype was obtained from a man in his 60s who had recovered from COVID-19. Here is the DNA: TGTGCCAGCAGCCCCGGTGCAGGCCTCCAGGCTTTCTTT. Its translation reads: CASSPGAGLQAFF.